The rows below give T cell receptor beta chains drawn from one sample of a study of neoadjuvant anti-PD-1 for oral cavity cancer. Some clones are missing from TCRdb's copy, which holds only in-frame ones; the method was immunoSEQ multiplex PCR. The sample has nearly 7,000 clones; 60% to 80% are singletons. The sample here was PBMCs, taken before nivolumab (anti-PD-1) treatment. The receptors stem from a person between 35 and 79 years old with oral cavity squamous cell carcinoma. The CDR3 runs from the conserved cysteine through the conserved F or W. A D gene is named only where the DNA matches it firmly. Size tells how often a clone was seen (once, few, many) or the class of an expanded clone, and some rows leave it out.

j_call d_call clone_size v_call cdr3_nt cdr3_aa
TRBJ2-7 TRBD1 - TRBV7-9 TGTGCCAGCACGACAGGGGGTTCCTACGAGCAGTACTTC CASTTGGSYEQYF
TRBJ1-5 TRBD1 few TRBV9 TGTGCCAGCAGCCCTGGACAGGGTCTCAATCAGCCCCAGCATTTT CASSPGQGLNQPQHF
TRBJ2-3 TRBD2 - TRBV29-1 TGCAGCGGGGAGACTAGCGGGGGGCCGGCAGATACGCAGTATTTT CSGETSGGPADTQYF
TRBJ2-2 - - TRBV11-2 TGTGCCAGCAGTAGGAATTCCGCCGGGGAGCTGTTTTTT CASSRNSAGELFF
TRBJ2-2 TRBD1 - TRBV9 TGTGCCAGCAGCGTATTCCAGGGGGCTAGACCCGGGGAGCTGTTTTTT CASSVFQGARPGELFF
TRBJ2-7 TRBD1 - TRBV11-3 TGTGCCAGCGCTAGGGCAGGGGGCTACGAGCAGTACTTC CASARAGGYEQYF
TRBJ1-2 TRBD1 - TRBV5-4 TGTGCCAGCAGCTCGGTGGTAATGACAGGGAATAACTATGGCTACACCTTC CASSSVVMTGNNYGYTF
TRBJ2-5 - - TRBV10-3 TGTGCCACCACCATTAACAGGGATGAGACCCAGTACTTC CATTINRDETQYF
TRBJ2-7 - - TRBV27 TGTGCCAGCAGTTACCGAGGGACCCCTTCACTATTTTCCTCCTACGAGCAGTACTTC CASSYRGTPSLFSSYEQYF
TRBJ1-3 - - TRBV4-1 TGCGCCAGCAGCCTAACACCAGACCTAAACACCATATATTTT CASSLTPDLNTIYF
TRBJ1-3 TRBD1 few TRBV5-5 TGTGCCAGCAGCCCTATTGCCGGGACAGGCCTCACGTCGTCCGGAAACACCATATATTTT CASSPIAGTGLTSSGNTIYF
TRBJ2-3 TRBD2 - TRBV10-3 TGTGCCATCAGTGAACGGGGGGTTGGGTTGGGAGATACGCAGTATTTT CAISERGVGLGDTQYF
TRBJ1-1 - - TRBV5-1 TGCGCCAGCAGCTTTTACAGGCGGGCTGAAGCTTTCTTT CASSFYRRAEAFF
TRBJ1-3 - few TRBV11-2 TGTGCCAGCAGCCCGACGGGGATTAGAAACACCATATATTTT CASSPTGIRNTIYF
TRBJ2-1 TRBD2 - TRBV5-5 TGTGCCAGCAGCTTGGCTCCGGGACTAGCGGGGGGACACAATGAGCAGTTCTTC CASSLAPGLAGGHNEQFF
TRBJ1-6 - - TRBV7-9 TGTGCCAGCAGGCGTGGGGTCCTCGGGGCCCTCCACTTT CASRRGVLGALHF
TRBJ2-3 - - TRBV6-6 TGTGCCAGCAGTTACTTTTACACAGATACGCAGTATTTT CASSYFYTDTQYF
TRBJ1-4 - - TRBV19 TGTGCCAGTAGTAAGGGGTGGCGTCAGCGGACAACTAATGAAAAACTGTTTTTT CASSKGWRQRTTNEKLFF
TRBJ1-2 - - TRBV7-2 TGTGCCAGCAGCTTAGCGGCGGACAGCTATGGCTACACCTTC CASSLAADSYGYTF
TRBJ2-6 TRBD1 few TRBV7-2 TGTGCCAGCAGCGGGGTGACAGGGGCCCCCTCTGGGGCCAACGTCCTGACTTTC CASSGVTGAPSGANVLTF
TRBJ1-4 - - TRBV7-2 TGTGCCAGCAGCTTAGGACTTGGCCTCAGTGAAAAACTGTTTTTT CASSLGLGLSEKLFF
TRBJ2-7 - once TRBV11-3 TGTGCCAGCAGCTTCGGCGAAGGGCACGAGCAGTACTTC CASSFGEGHEQYF
TRBJ2-1 - - TRBV5-5 TGTGCCAGCAGGTCGGGGGCCTCTAGCTCCTACAATGAGCAGTTCTTC CASRSGASSSYNEQFF
TRBJ1-1 - - TRBV7-6 TGTGCCAGCAGCTTGGGAGGGTCCACTGAAGCTTTCTTT CASSLGGSTEAFF
TRBJ1-1 TRBD1 - TRBV5-6 TGTGCCAGCAGCTACCGGGACAGACCTATGAACACTGAAGCTTTCTTT CASSYRDRPMNTEAFF
TRBJ1-2 - few TRBV29-1 TGCAGCGTTGAGGGGGGCGGGTTCTATGGCTACACCTTC CSVEGGGFYGYTF
TRBJ2-3 - - TRBV19 TGTGCCAGTAGTAATCGAATGGGTCGGGGAACAGATACGCAGTATTTT CASSNRMGRGTDTQYF
TRBJ2-1 TRBD2 - TRBV6-5 TGTGCCAGCAGTTACGTCCAGCGGGGGTGGAATGAGCAGTTCTTC CASSYVQRGWNEQFF
TRBJ1-4 - - TRBV11-2 TGTGCCAGCAGCGGGGGAGCAGTGTGGGACGAAAAACTGTTTTTT CASSGGAVWDEKLFF
TRBJ1-2 - - TRBV5-4 TGTGCCAGCAGCCTCGCGGGACAAACCCAGGTGGTCTATGGCTACACCTTC CASSLAGQTQVVYGYTF